Listed below are T cell receptor beta chains from one sample, sequenced in a study of cytomegalovirus exposure and HLA in healthy donors. The protocol was immunoSEQ multiplex PCR, while the TCRdb copy is restricted to in-frame clones and leaves out a portion. The sample lists 120,000 or so clones, 15% to 19% occurring once. Sequenced: PBMCs. These receptors originate from a woman aged 18 to 35 in good health and CMV-seronegative. Both conserved end residues are part of each CDR3. A D gene is named only where the DNA matches it firmly. Part of the rows lack a size; the others show once, few, many or a class for expanded clones.

V gene: TRBV7-8; clone size: -; J gene: TRBJ1-3; D gene: -; CDR3 DNA: TGTGCCAGCAGCTTAGGCAGGGGTTCTGGAAACACCATATATTTT; CDR3 protein: CASSLGRGSGNTIYF
V gene: TRBV30; clone size: few; J gene: TRBJ1-4; D gene: TRBD1; CDR3 DNA: TGTGCCTGGAGTCCCTACAGGGGTGAAAAACTGTTTTTT; CDR3 protein: CAWSPYRGEKLFF
V gene: TRBV7-2; clone size: -; J gene: TRBJ2-7; D gene: -; CDR3 DNA: TGTGCCAGCAGCTTACTAGGTGGGAGAAGCTACGAGCAGTACTTC; CDR3 protein: CASSLLGGRSYEQYF
V gene: TRBV18; clone size: -; J gene: TRBJ2-7; D gene: -; CDR3 DNA: TGTGCCAGCTCACCACTAGCGGAGGCCGAGCAGTACTTC; CDR3 protein: CASSPLAEAEQYF
V gene: TRBV4-3; clone size: few; J gene: TRBJ2-1; D gene: TRBD2; CDR3 DNA: TGCGCCAGCAGCCACAGACTAGCTCCATACAATGAGCAGTTCTTC; CDR3 protein: CASSHRLAPYNEQFF
V gene: TRBV6-6; clone size: -; J gene: TRBJ1-2; D gene: TRBD1; CDR3 DNA: TGTGCCAGCAGTTATCCGGGACAGGTGGCTGGCTACACCTTC; CDR3 protein: CASSYPGQVAGYTF
V gene: TRBV2; clone size: -; J gene: TRBJ2-7; D gene: TRBD1; CDR3 DNA: TGTGCCAGCGGGATGGACAGGAGCTCCTACGAGCAGTACTTC; CDR3 protein: CASGMDRSSYEQYF
V gene: TRBV7-6; clone size: few; J gene: TRBJ2-2; D gene: TRBD1; CDR3 DNA: TGTGCCAGCAGCTTATCTGGTACCGGGACAGGGGGTGCCGGGGAGCTGTTTTTT; CDR3 protein: CASSLSGTGTGGAGELFF
V gene: TRBV7-3; clone size: -; J gene: TRBJ2-7; D gene: -; CDR3 DNA: TGTGCCAGCAGCTTAAACCAGGGTGTAGGCTACGAGCAGTACTTC; CDR3 protein: CASSLNQGVGYEQYF
V gene: TRBV5-1; clone size: few; J gene: TRBJ1-4; D gene: TRBD1; CDR3 DNA: TGCGCCAGCAGCTTGGGCAAGGGGGCCGGTTGGGAAAAACTGTTTTTT; CDR3 protein: CASSLGKGAGWEKLFF
V gene: TRBV5-6; clone size: few; J gene: TRBJ2-5; D gene: -; CDR3 DNA: TGTGCCAGCAGCCGCCCTTTTGGTGGCCTAGGGACCCAGTACTTC; CDR3 protein: CASSRPFGGLGTQYF
V gene: TRBV30; clone size: -; J gene: TRBJ2-5; D gene: -; CDR3 DNA: TGTGCCTGGAGTGTACAAGGTACAGGAGAGACCCAGTACTTC; CDR3 protein: CAWSVQGTGETQYF
V gene: TRBV29-1; clone size: few; J gene: TRBJ2-2; D gene: TRBD2; CDR3 DNA: TGCAGCGTTTATCGACTAGCGGGAGGTGCCGGGGAGCTGTTTTTT; CDR3 protein: CSVYRLAGGAGELFF
V gene: TRBV7-7; clone size: -; J gene: TRBJ2-1; D gene: -; CDR3 DNA: TGTGCCAGCAGCTTCTCGGCAGGGGACTACAATGAGCAGTTCTTC; CDR3 protein: CASSFSAGDYNEQFF
V gene: TRBV5-6; clone size: -; J gene: TRBJ1-5; D gene: -; CDR3 DNA: TGTGCCAGCAATGCTCGGGGTTTCGGTCAGCCCCAGCATTTT; CDR3 protein: CASNARGFGQPQHF
V gene: TRBV28; clone size: few; J gene: TRBJ1-1; D gene: TRBD1; CDR3 DNA: TGTGCCAGTGCAAGGGACAGGGTCTTCGTCAACACTGAAGCTTTCTTT; CDR3 protein: CASARDRVFVNTEAFF
V gene: TRBV5-1; clone size: few; J gene: TRBJ1-1; D gene: TRBD1; CDR3 DNA: TGCGCCAGCAGCGGAGGACAGGGTCTGGGGAGCACTGAAGCTTTCTTT; CDR3 protein: CASSGGQGLGSTEAFF
V gene: TRBV7-2; clone size: few; J gene: TRBJ1-5; D gene: -; CDR3 DNA: TGTGCCAGCAGTGGGATCCGGGGAGTCCAGCCCCAGCATTTT; CDR3 protein: CASSGIRGVQPQHF
V gene: TRBV29-1; clone size: -; J gene: TRBJ2-3; D gene: TRBD2; CDR3 DNA: TGCAGCGTCGGATCGGGGGGGCTGGATACGCAGTATTTT; CDR3 protein: CSVGSGGLDTQYF
V gene: TRBV2; clone size: once; J gene: TRBJ2-1; D gene: TRBD2; CDR3 DNA: TGTGCCAGCAGGCGGACTAGCGGGGGTGATGAGCAGTTCTTC; CDR3 protein: CASRRTSGGDEQFF
V gene: TRBV25-1; clone size: -; J gene: TRBJ2-1; D gene: TRBD2; CDR3 DNA: TGTGCCAGCAGGGGACTAGCGGGAACAAGGAGCTCCTACAATGAGCAGTTCTTC; CDR3 protein: CASRGLAGTRSSYNEQFF
V gene: TRBV2; clone size: -; J gene: TRBJ2-3; D gene: -; CDR3 DNA: TGTGCCAGCAATCCTGGACTGGGATTCACAGATACGCAGTATTTT; CDR3 protein: CASNPGLGFTDTQYF
V gene: TRBV4-3; clone size: few; J gene: TRBJ1-1; D gene: -; CDR3 DNA: TGCGCCAGCAGCCAAGTCAGGAACACTGAAGCTTTCTTT; CDR3 protein: CASSQVRNTEAFF
V gene: TRBV9; clone size: -; J gene: TRBJ1-1; D gene: -; CDR3 DNA: TGTGCCAGCAGCGCCCGTTCCGGGGGCACTGAAGCTTTCTTT; CDR3 protein: CASSARSGGTEAFF
V gene: TRBV6-1; clone size: few; J gene: TRBJ1-2; D gene: TRBD1; CDR3 DNA: TGTGCCAGCTCCCCGGGACAGGGCGGCTATGGCTACACCTTC; CDR3 protein: CASSPGQGGYGYTF
V gene: TRBV11-3; clone size: -; J gene: TRBJ2-7; D gene: TRBD2; CDR3 DNA: TGTGCCAGCAGCGCTCTAGCGGGGGACTCCTACGAGCAGTACTTC; CDR3 protein: CASSALAGDSYEQYF
V gene: TRBV29-1; clone size: -; J gene: TRBJ1-1; D gene: -; CDR3 DNA: TGCAGCGTTGTAGTTACGAACACTGAAGCTTTCTTT; CDR3 protein: CSVVVTNTEAFF
V gene: TRBV27; clone size: -; J gene: TRBJ2-1; D gene: TRBD2; CDR3 DNA: TGTGCCAGCAGCTCTGGGGGGGTGGGAACCTACAATGAGCAGTTCTTC; CDR3 protein: CASSSGGVGTYNEQFF
V gene: TRBV30; clone size: few; J gene: TRBJ1-5; D gene: TRBD1; CDR3 DNA: TGTGCCTGGAGTCACCGGGACAGGGGACTTGATAGCAATCAGCCCCAGCATTTT; CDR3 protein: CAWSHRDRGLDSNQPQHF
V gene: TRBV5-1; clone size: -; J gene: TRBJ2-3; D gene: -; CDR3 DNA: TGCGCCAGCAGCTGGGCTAGCGTTTACACAGATGCGCAGTATTTT; CDR3 protein: CASSWASVYTDAQYF
V gene: TRBV7-3; clone size: -; J gene: TRBJ2-1; D gene: TRBD2; CDR3 DNA: TGTGCCAGCAGCTTGGGACTAGCCTACGAGCAGTTCTTC; CDR3 protein: CASSLGLAYEQFF
V gene: TRBV7-8; clone size: few; J gene: TRBJ1-5; D gene: -; CDR3 DNA: TGTGCCAGCAGCCATCCGGGGCCCGGGGGAAATAGCAATCAGCCCCAGCATTTT; CDR3 protein: CASSHPGPGGNSNQPQHF
V gene: TRBV6-1; clone size: many; J gene: TRBJ2-1; D gene: TRBD2; CDR3 DNA: TGTGCCAGCAGTGATCTAGCGGGAGGGAGTGAGCAGTTCTTC; CDR3 protein: CASSDLAGGSEQFF
V gene: TRBV5-1; clone size: few; J gene: TRBJ2-7; D gene: TRBD2; CDR3 DNA: TGCGCCAGCAGCTTGCAACCTGGACTAGCGGGAACAGGAGAGCAGTACTTC; CDR3 protein: CASSLQPGLAGTGEQYF
V gene: TRBV28; clone size: few; J gene: TRBJ2-7; D gene: -; CDR3 DNA: TGTGCCAGCAGTTTCGTCGCCCAGGGCATCTCCTACGAGCAGTACTTC; CDR3 protein: CASSFVAQGISYEQYF
V gene: TRBV14; clone size: -; J gene: TRBJ1-1; D gene: -; CDR3 DNA: TGTGCCAGCAGCCAAACGGGAGTGAACACTGAAGCTTTCTTT; CDR3 protein: CASSQTGVNTEAFF
V gene: TRBV18; clone size: -; J gene: TRBJ2-7; D gene: -; CDR3 DNA: TGTGCCAGCTCACCATCAGGGGATGGCTACGAGCAGTACTTC; CDR3 protein: CASSPSGDGYEQYF
V gene: TRBV4-3; clone size: few; J gene: TRBJ2-7; D gene: -; CDR3 DNA: TGCGCCAGCAGCCAAGAACCGGGGAGTACCTACGAGCAGTACTTC; CDR3 protein: CASSQEPGSTYEQYF
V gene: TRBV19; clone size: once; J gene: TRBJ2-3; D gene: -; CDR3 DNA: TGTGCCAGTAGTATGGGCGGGGGCACAGATACGCAGTATTTT; CDR3 protein: CASSMGGGTDTQYF
V gene: TRBV10-2; clone size: few; J gene: TRBJ2-2; D gene: TRBD2; CDR3 DNA: TGCGCCAGCAAGGTAGCGGGGCCCCCCGCCGGGGAGCTGTTTTTT; CDR3 protein: CASKVAGPPAGELFF
V gene: TRBV28; clone size: -; J gene: TRBJ1-5; D gene: TRBD1; CDR3 DNA: TGTGCCAGCAGCTTCCCCGGGACAGGGACATATAGCAATCAGCCCCAGCATTTT; CDR3 protein: CASSFPGTGTYSNQPQHF
V gene: TRBV2; clone size: few; J gene: TRBJ1-5; D gene: -; CDR3 DNA: TGTGCCAGCAGTGAACCGCACAGACCCCAGCATTTT; CDR3 protein: CASSEPHRPQHF
V gene: TRBV13; clone size: -; J gene: TRBJ2-3; D gene: TRBD2; CDR3 DNA: TGTGCCAGCAGCTTAGCATCAGTGGGAACTAGCGGGAGCACAGATACGCAGTATTTT; CDR3 protein: CASSLASVGTSGSTDTQYF